Following are 27 T cell receptor beta chains from one sample sequenced in a study of blood T cell repertoires in COVID-19. Sequencing was performed with immunoSEQ multiplex PCR; in TCRdb, only in-frame clones are kept and a portion is missing. Of hundreds of thousands of clones detected, around 85% appear once; the ten largest clones hold roughly 3.9%. The sample consisted of peripheral blood. These receptors originate from a woman aged 18-30 years with acute or convalescent COVID-19.

The V and J genes are TRBV29-1 and TRBJ2-7, with D perhaps TRBD2 (6 bases). The CDR3 length is 14 residues. Per the germline V gene, CDR1 is SQVTM and CDR2 is ANQGSEA. V lost 7 bases and J 7 bases, leaving 23 bases between the germline ends. The CDR3 loop reads CSAQEVHPAGEQYF. In DNA form, the CDR3 reads TGCAGCGCCCAGGAGGTCCACCCTGCGGGGGAGCAGTACTTC.

V is TRBV5-1 and J is TRBJ2-7; 12 bases map to TRBD1. This CDR3 comprises 15 residues. V trimming: 4 bases; J trimming: 5 bases; junction bases outside the gene matches: 7. Germline V gives CDR1 SGHRS, CDR2 YFSETQ. DNA of the CDR3: TGCGCCAGCAGCCCTCCGGGACAGGGGGCCAACGAGCAGTACTTC. This sequence encodes CASSPPGQGANEQYF. Full variable domain (rest looked up from reference TRBV5-1 and TRBJ2-7): KAGVTQTPRYLIKTRGQQVTLSCSPISGHRSVSWYQQTPGQGLQFLFEYFSETQRNKGNFPGRFSGRQFSNSRSEMNVSTLELGDSALYLCASSPPGQGANEQYFGPGTRLTVT.

This sequence joins TRBV11-2 and TRBJ2-1; 9 nucleotides agree with TRBD1. Losses at the gene ends were 5 bases for V and 7 bases for J; bases not matched to a gene: 9. CDR3 length: 15 residues. Germline V gene data show CDR1 as SGHAT and CDR2 as FQNNGV. CDR3 bases: TGTGCCAGCAGCCACGGGACAGGGAGGGGGAATGAGCAGTTCTTC. Translated: CASSHGTGRGNEQFF.

The genes are TRBV19 and TRBJ1-4; a weak D match, TRBD1 (6 bases). CDR1 LNHDA and CDR2 SQIVND come from the germline V gene (reference sequence). This CDR3 region has 15 residues. The V gene lost 5 bases and the J gene lost 9 bases, with 19 bases spanning the gap. CDR3 amino acids: CASSSGDGQIKKLFF. The CDR3 DNA is TGTGCCAGTAGTTCAGGGGACGGCCAAATTAAAAAACTGTTTTTT. The variable domain in full, with the rest retrieved from reference TRBV19 and TRBJ1-4, is DGGITQSPKYLFRKEGQNVTLSCEQNLNHDAMYWYRQDPGQGLRLIYYSQIVNDFQKGDIAEGYSVSREKKESFPLTVTSAQKNPTAFYLCASSSGDGQIKKLFFGSGTQLSVL.

The V and J genes are TRBV2 and TRBJ1-2; D gene unclear. The CDR3 has 12 amino acids. The V end lost 3 bases, the J end lost 2 bases, and 4 bases lay between the germline ends. Germline V gene data show CDR1 as SNHLY and CDR2 as FYNNEI. CDR3 sequence reads: CASSDGNYGYTF. The CDR3 region has the DNA TGTGCCAGCAGTGACGGGAACTATGGCTACACCTTC.

The chain combines TRBV29-1 with TRBJ2-1; a possible D gene is TRBD2 (5 bases). CDR1 SQVTM and CDR2 ANQGSEA come from the germline V gene. This CDR3 is 12 amino acids long. The V and J ends lost 5 bases and 6 bases respectively, with 11 bases between them. DNA of the CDR3: TGCAGCGTTCCCCTAGCAGGCAATGAGCAGTTCTTC. This codes for CSVPLAGNEQFF.

The V gene is TRBV5-1, the J gene TRBJ1-1, with TRBD1 matching 7 bases. CDR1 is SGHRS, CDR2 YFSETQ, per germline. The CDR3 totals 14 residues. V lost 4 bases, J lost 4 bases, and 7 bases stayed unmatched. CDR3 nucleotides: TGCGCCAGCAGCCTCTCAGGGGGGAGCACTGAAGCTTTCTTT. Protein product: CASSLSGGSTEAFF.

This rearrangement joins TRBV5-4 to TRBJ2-5; 11 nucleotides match TRBD2. Trimming at V came to 4 bases and at J to 5 bases, leaving 4 bases not matched to a gene. In germline, CDR1 is SGHNT, CDR2 YYREEE (reference sequence). The CDR3 sequence is 14 residues long. The CDR3 DNA reads TGTGCCAGCAGCCTTAGCGGGGGGGCGGAGACCCAGTACTTC. Protein: CASSLSGGAETQYF.

The V call is TRBV29-1, the J call TRBJ1-1, with D possibly matching TRBD1 (5 bases). The V end was cut by 6 bases, the J end by 6 bases, with 11 bases between. The length of the CDR3 is 11 residues. CDR1 is SQVTM, CDR2 ANQGSEA, per germline. This CDR3 reads CSVRGSPEAFF. In DNA, the CDR3 is TGCAGCGTCCGGGGGTCCCCTGAAGCTTTCTTT. Filled out from reference TRBV29-1 and TRBJ1-1, the complete variable domain reads SAVISQKPSRDICQRGTSLTIQCQVDSQVTMMFWYRQQPGQSLTLIATANQGSEATYESGFVIDKFPISRPNLTFSTLTVSNMSPEDSSIYLCSVRGSPEAFFGQGTRLTVV.

The chain recombines TRBV2 with TRBJ2-5; TRBD2 matches at 7 bases. V lost 7 bases and J lost 1; bases outside the gene matches: 12. This CDR3 is built from 16 residues. Germline CDR1 SNHLY, CDR2 FYNNEI. Here the CDR3 reads CASITAGSRPQETQYF. The DNA for the CDR3 is TGTGCCAGCATAACAGCGGGGAGCCGCCCCCAAGAGACCCAGTACTTC. Combining the CDR3 with reference TRBV2 and TRBJ2-5 gives the whole variable domain EPEVTQTPSHQVTQMGQEVILRCVPISNHLYFYWYRQILGQKVEFLVSFYNNEISEKSEIFDDQFSVERPDGSNFTLKIRSTKLEDSAMYFCASITAGSRPQETQYFGPGTRLLVL.

The chain links TRBV5-5 to TRBJ2-5; 12 nucleotides match TRBD2. The CDR3 consists of 14 residues. CDR1 and CDR2 from the germline V gene are SGHKS and YYEKEE (reference sequence). Trimming took 5 bases from V and 4 from J; bases not matched to a gene: 3. In nucleotides, the CDR3 is TGTGCCAGCAGGAGACTAGCGGGAGCAGAGACCCAGTACTTC. Its protein product is CASRRLAGAETQYF.

This chain links TRBV24-1 with TRBJ2-3; D call uncertain. This CDR3 region has 12 residues. CDR1 is KGHDR and CDR2 is SFDVKD in the germline V gene. Trimming shortened V by 4 bases and J by 2 bases, and 3 bases separated the two germline ends. CDR3 residues: CATSDITDTQYF. For the CDR3, the DNA is TGTGCCACCAGTGACATCACAGATACGCAGTATTTT.

The rearrangement uses TRBV19 and TRBJ2-3, with 8 bases matching TRBD2. Trimming at V came to 1 base and at J to 0 bases, leaving 6 bases not matched to a gene. The CDR3 totals 17 residues. Germline lookup yields CDR1 LNHDA and CDR2 SQIVND (reference sequence). The CDR3 nucleotides read TGTGCCAGTAGTATAGGCAGCGGGGGCTCTAGCACAGATACGCAGTATTTT. It specifies CASSIGSGGSSTDTQYF.

This sequence joins TRBV5-1 and TRBJ2-3; possible D gene TRBD1, 6 bases. The CDR3 is 13 residues long. CDR1 SGHRS and CDR2 YFSETQ come from the germline V gene. The ends were cut back, 0 bases at V and 7 bases at J, with 9 bases in the middle. CDR3 coding DNA: TGCGCCAGCAGCTTGGCAGGGGCGAATACGCAGTATTTT. It codes for CASSLAGANTQYF. The variable domain in full, with the rest retrieved from reference TRBV5-1 and TRBJ2-3, is KAGVTQTPRYLIKTRGQQVTLSCSPISGHRSVSWYQQTPGQGLQFLFEYFSETQRNKGNFPGRFSGRQFSNSRSEMNVSTLELGDSALYLCASSLAGANTQYFGPGTRLTVL.

The chain carries TRBV19 and TRBJ1-3; a weak D match, TRBD1 (6 bases). The CDR3 spans 13 residues. The V gene's germline CDR1 is LNHDA and CDR2 SQIVND (reference sequence). Trimming took 9 bases from V and 4 from J, leaving 13 bases between them. In DNA, the CDR3 is TGTGCCAGCAGCGACAGGACCGGAAACACCATATATTTT. It translates to CASSDRTGNTIYF.

V gene TRBV25-1 combines with J gene TRBJ2-7, with TRBD1 as a possible D gene (7 bases). Per germline, CDR1 MGHDK and CDR2 SYGVNS. V was shortened by 3 bases and J by 3 bases, with 12 bases between the two germline ends. This CDR3 spans 14 amino acids. The CDR3 is CASSDTGDSYEQYF. The CDR3 region has the DNA TGTGCCAGCAGTGACACGGGGGACAGCTACGAGCAGTACTTC.

This rearrangement joins TRBV28 to TRBJ1-2; D is undetermined. Trimming removed 3 bases from V and 4 bases from J, with 12 bases in between. This CDR3 is built from 14 residues. Germline CDR1 reads MDHEN; CDR2 reads SYDVKM. The CDR3, as DNA: TGTGCCAGCAGTTTCCCCGGTTCGGGCTATGGCTACACCTTC. Its protein is CASSFPGSGYGYTF.

This clone has a single count. This chain uses TRBV19 with TRBJ2-1, with D possibly being TRBD1 (5 bases). The V gene's germline CDR1 is LNHDA and CDR2 SQIVND (reference sequence). The CDR3 has 16 residues. V was shortened by 6 bases and J by 2 bases, with 17 bases between the two germline ends. The CDR3 spells CASSPPPQGPYNEQFF. CDR3 DNA sequence: TGTGCCAGTAGCCCTCCACCCCAGGGCCCCTACAATGAGCAGTTCTTC.

This chain joins TRBV5-1 and TRBJ2-2; 7 positions match TRBD1. The CDR3 is 16 amino acids. Trimming took 0 bases from V and 4 from J; bases not matched to a gene: 6. CDR1 is SGHRS, CDR2 YFSETQ, per germline. The CDR3 DNA follows: TGCGCCAGCAGCTTGGAAGGGGGCGACGGCACCGGGGAGCTGTTTTTT. The encoded protein is CASSLEGGDGTGELFF.

Comment on this clone: The same CDR3 can be traced to other DNA sequences in this sample. The chain links TRBV9 to TRBJ1-3; D possibly corresponds to TRBD1 (5 bases). Germline assignment: CDR1 SGDLS and CDR2 YYNGEE. The V end was cut by 0 bases, the J end by 2 bases, with 9 bases between. The CDR3 has 15 amino acids. CDR3 in amino acids: CASSVGRGAGNTIYF. The DNA of the CDR3 is TGTGCCAGCAGCGTAGGGAGGGGAGCTGGAAACACCATATATTTT.

The chain links TRBV6-6 to TRBJ2-7, with D possibly matching TRBD1 (6 bases). This CDR3 is built from 13 residues. V was shortened by 2 bases and J by 4 bases, with 9 bases between the two germline ends. Germline V gene data show CDR1 as MNHNY and CDR2 as SVGAGI (reference sequence). CDR3 amino acids: CASSYPDRYEQYF. The CDR3 DNA follows: TGTGCCAGCAGTTACCCGGACAGATACGAGCAGTACTTC.

The V call is TRBV11-2, the J call TRBJ2-7, with 9 bases lining up with TRBD1. Germline V gene data show CDR1 as SGHAT and CDR2 as FQNNGV. V shed 3 bases and J 3 bases; nucleotides not matched to a gene: 3. The CDR3 runs 14 residues. This chain's CDR3 is CASSFGTGHYEQYF. CDR3 sequence (DNA): TGTGCCAGCAGCTTTGGGACAGGGCACTACGAGCAGTACTTC.

The chain combines TRBV10-1 with TRBJ1-4; D is unresolved. V lost 3 bases and J 8 bases, leaving 16 bases between the germline ends. Germline lookup yields CDR1 WNHNN and CDR2 SYGVQD (reference sequence). The CDR3 is 15 residues long. The CDR3 region has the DNA TGCGCCAGCAGTGACTCGACGGGGTTAGGCGAAAAACTGTTTTTT. Translating it yields CASSDSTGLGEKLFF.

V and J are TRBV19 and TRBJ1-3; 9 nucleotides align to TRBD1. The CDR3 spans 17 residues. Germline V gene lookup returns CDR1 LNHDA and CDR2 SQIVND (reference sequence). The junction had 12 bases not matched to a gene; V was cut back by 5 bases and J by 4 bases. Here the CDR3 DNA reads TGTGCCAGTAGTCTGCTGACAGGGGGTTCAACGGGAAACACCATATATTTT. It yields the protein CASSLLTGGSTGNTIYF. Full variable domain (missing parts from reference TRBV19 and TRBJ1-3): DGGITQSPKYLFRKEGQNVTLSCEQNLNHDAMYWYRQDPGQGLRLIYYSQIVNDFQKGDIAEGYSVSREKKESFPLTVTSAQKNPTAFYLCASSLLTGGSTGNTIYFGEGSWLTVV.

J is TRBJ2-2 and V is TRBV14; the match to TRBD1 covers 8 bases. Germline assignment: CDR1 SGHDN and CDR2 FVKESK. Trimming took 3 bases from V and 7 from J; bases not matched to a gene: 4. CDR3 length equals 14 residues. In DNA form, the CDR3 reads TGTGCCAGCAGCCACAGGGGGCGGGTCGGGGAGCTGTTTTTT. As protein: CASSHRGRVGELFF.

The rearrangement joins TRBV5-1 to TRBJ2-1; 14 bases are shared with TRBD2. The CDR3 is 17 residues long. CDR1 and CDR2 from the germline V gene are SGHRS and YFSETQ. V shed 4 bases, J shed 4 bases, and the junction held 7 bases outside the gene matches. The CDR3 coding sequence is TGCGCCAGCAGCGTCGGACTAGCGGGAGGTACATACAATGAGCAGTTCTTC. Translated, it gives CASSVGLAGGTYNEQFF.

This clone came up once. The chain combines TRBV7-3 with TRBJ2-3; 8 bases are a match to TRBD2. The junction had 8 bases not matched to a gene; V was cut back by 6 bases and J by 0 bases. From germline, CDR1 is SGHTA and CDR2 FQGTGA. The CDR3 contains 16 residues. Here the CDR3 reads CASSLGSGVSTDTQYF. The CDR3, as DNA: TGTGCCAGCAGTTTGGGTAGCGGGGTTAGCACAGATACGCAGTATTTT.